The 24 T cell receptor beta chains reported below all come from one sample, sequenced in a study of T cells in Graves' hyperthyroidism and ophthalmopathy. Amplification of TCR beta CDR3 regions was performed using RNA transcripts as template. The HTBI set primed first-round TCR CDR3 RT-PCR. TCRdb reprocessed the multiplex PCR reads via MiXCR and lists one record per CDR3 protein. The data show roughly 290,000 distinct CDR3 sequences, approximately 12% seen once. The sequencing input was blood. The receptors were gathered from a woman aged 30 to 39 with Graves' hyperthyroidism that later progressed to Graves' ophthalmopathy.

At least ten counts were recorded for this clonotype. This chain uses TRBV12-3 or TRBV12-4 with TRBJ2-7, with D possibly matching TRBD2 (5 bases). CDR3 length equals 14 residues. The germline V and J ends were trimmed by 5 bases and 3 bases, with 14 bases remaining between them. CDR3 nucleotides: TGTGCCAGCAGTCGCGTGGGAGAGATCTACGAGCAGTACTTC. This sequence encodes CASSRVGEIYEQYF.

The DNA of the CDR3 is TGTGCCAGCAGCCCCCCTGTTGGAGGACCAGAGTCCTACGAGCAGTACTTC. Protein: CASSPPVGGPESYEQYF. The chain carries TRBV7-9 and TRBJ2-7; D perhaps matches TRBD2 (5 bases). V was trimmed by 5 bases and J by 1 base, leaving 21 bases between them. This CDR3 has 17 residues. From germline, CDR1 is SEHNR and CDR2 FQNEAQ (reference sequence). The full variable domain, with the rest looked up from reference TRBV7-9 and TRBJ2-7, is DTGVSQNPRHKITKRGQNVTFRCDPISEHNRLYWYRQTLGQGPEFLTYFQNEAQLEKSRLLSDRFSAERPKGSFSTLEIQRTEQGDSAMYLCASSPPVGGPESYEQYFGPGTRLTVT.

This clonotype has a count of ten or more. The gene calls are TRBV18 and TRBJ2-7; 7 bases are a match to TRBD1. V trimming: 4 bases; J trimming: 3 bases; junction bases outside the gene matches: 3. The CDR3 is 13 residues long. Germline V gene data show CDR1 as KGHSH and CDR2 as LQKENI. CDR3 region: CASSQGTVYEQYF. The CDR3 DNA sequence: TGTGCCAGCTCACAAGGGACAGTCTACGAGCAGTACTTC.

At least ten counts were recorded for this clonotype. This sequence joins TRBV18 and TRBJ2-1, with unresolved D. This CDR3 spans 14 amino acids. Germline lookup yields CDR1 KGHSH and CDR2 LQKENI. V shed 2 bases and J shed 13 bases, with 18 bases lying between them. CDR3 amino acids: CASSPSSGVRSQFF. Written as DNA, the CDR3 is TGTGCCAGCTCACCATCCTCAGGTGTCAGATCTCAGTTCTTC.

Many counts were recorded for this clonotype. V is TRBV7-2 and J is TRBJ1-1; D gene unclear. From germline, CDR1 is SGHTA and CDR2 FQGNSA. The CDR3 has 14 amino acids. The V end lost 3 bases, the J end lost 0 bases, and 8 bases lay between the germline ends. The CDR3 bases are TGTGCCAGCAGCTTGGATAGGCTGAACACTGAAGCTTTCTTT. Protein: CASSLDRLNTEAFF.

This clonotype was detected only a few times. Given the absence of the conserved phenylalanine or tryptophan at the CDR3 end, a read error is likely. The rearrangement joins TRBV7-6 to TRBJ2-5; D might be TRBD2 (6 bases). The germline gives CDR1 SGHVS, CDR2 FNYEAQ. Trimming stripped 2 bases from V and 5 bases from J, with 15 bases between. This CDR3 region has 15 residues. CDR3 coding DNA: TGTGCCAGCAGCTTATTCGGGAGCCCAATGGAGACCCAGTACCTC. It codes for CASSLFGSPMETQYL.

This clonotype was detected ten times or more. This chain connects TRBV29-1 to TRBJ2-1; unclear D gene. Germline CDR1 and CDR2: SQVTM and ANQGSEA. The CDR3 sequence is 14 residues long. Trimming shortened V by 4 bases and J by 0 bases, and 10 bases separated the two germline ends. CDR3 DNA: TGCAGCGTTGTAAGCTGGAGCTCCTACAATGAGCAGTTCTTC. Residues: CSVVSWSSYNEQFF.

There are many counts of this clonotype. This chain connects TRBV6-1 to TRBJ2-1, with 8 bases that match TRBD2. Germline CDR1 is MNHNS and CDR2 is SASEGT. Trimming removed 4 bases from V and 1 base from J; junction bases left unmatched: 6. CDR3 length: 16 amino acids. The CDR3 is CASSGPRGGSYNEQFF. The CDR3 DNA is TGTGCCAGCAGTGGACCCCGGGGGGGGTCCTACAATGAGCAGTTCTTC.

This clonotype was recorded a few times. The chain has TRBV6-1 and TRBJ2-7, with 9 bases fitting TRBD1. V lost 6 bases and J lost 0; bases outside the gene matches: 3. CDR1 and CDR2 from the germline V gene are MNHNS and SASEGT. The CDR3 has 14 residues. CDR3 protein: CASRPQGASYEQYF. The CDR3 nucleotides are TGTGCCAGCAGACCACAGGGGGCCTCCTACGAGCAGTACTTC.

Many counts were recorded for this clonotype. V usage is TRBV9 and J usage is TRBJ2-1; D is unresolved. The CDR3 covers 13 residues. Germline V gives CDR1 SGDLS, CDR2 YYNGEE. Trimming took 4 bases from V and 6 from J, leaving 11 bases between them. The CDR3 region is CASSPESFNEQFF. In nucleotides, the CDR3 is TGTGCCAGCAGCCCCGAGAGTTTCAATGAGCAGTTCTTC.

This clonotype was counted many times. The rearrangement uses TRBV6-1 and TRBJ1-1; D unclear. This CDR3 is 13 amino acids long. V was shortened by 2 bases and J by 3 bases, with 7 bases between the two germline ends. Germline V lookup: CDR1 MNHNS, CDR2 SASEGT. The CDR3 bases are TGTGCCAGCAGTGAAAACAGCTACACTGAAGCTTTCTTT. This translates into CASSENSYTEAFF.

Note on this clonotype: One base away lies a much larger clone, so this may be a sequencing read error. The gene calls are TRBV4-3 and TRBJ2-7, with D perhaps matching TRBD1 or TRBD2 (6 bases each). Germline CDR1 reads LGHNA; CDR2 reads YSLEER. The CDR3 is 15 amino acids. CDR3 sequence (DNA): TGCGCCAGCAGCCAAGATGTCCAGGGGAGGTACGAGCAGTGCTTC. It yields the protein CASSQDVQGRYEQCF.

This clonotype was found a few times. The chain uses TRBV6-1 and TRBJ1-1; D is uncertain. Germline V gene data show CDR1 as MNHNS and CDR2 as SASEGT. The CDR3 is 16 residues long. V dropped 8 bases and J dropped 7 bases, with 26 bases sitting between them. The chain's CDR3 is CASGRVVLSGKLEAFF. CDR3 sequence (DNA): TGTGCCAGCGGCCGGGTAGTCCTGTCGGGTAAACTTGAAGCTTTCTTT.

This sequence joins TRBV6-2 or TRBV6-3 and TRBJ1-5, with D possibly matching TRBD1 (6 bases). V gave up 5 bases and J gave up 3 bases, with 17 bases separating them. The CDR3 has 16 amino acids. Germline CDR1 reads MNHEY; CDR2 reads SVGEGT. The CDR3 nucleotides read TGTGCCAGCAGTCTCCCCCCCTACAGGGTCAATCAGCCCCAGCATTTT. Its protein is CASSLPPYRVNQPQHF.

CDR3 nucleotide sequence: TGTGCCAGCAGCTCGGGACTAGCGGGAGTTGTTGAGCAGTTCTTC. This encodes CASSSGLAGVVEQFF. The rearrangement uses TRBV7-9 and TRBJ2-1; 14 positions match TRBD2. Germline V lookup: CDR1 SEHNR, CDR2 FQNEAQ (reference sequence). Trimming at V came to 4 bases and at J to 9 bases, leaving 5 bases not matched to a gene. The CDR3 sequence is 15 residues long.

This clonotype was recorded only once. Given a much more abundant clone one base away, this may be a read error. The CDR3 region has the DNA TGTGCCGGCAGCCACCCCAAAGACAACGTCGAGACCCAGTACTTC. Residues: CAGSHPKDNVETQYF. The rearrangement links TRBV28 to TRBJ2-5; D unclear. Per the germline V gene, CDR1 is MDHEN and CDR2 is SYDVKM. CDR3 size: 15 residues.

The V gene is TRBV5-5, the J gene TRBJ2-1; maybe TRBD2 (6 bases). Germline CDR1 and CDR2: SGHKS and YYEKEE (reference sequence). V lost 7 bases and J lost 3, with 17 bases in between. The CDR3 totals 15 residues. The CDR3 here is CASGLGTGVYNEQFF. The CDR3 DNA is TGTGCCAGCGGTCTGGGGACGGGAGTCTACAATGAGCAGTTCTTC.

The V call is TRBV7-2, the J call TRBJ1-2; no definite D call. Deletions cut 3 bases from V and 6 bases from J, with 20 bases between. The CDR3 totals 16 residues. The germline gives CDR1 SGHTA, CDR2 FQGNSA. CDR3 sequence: CASSFQTKGPVDGYTF. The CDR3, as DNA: TGTGCCAGCAGCTTCCAAACCAAGGGCCCAGTAGATGGCTACACCTTC.

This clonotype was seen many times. CDR3 DNA: TGTGCCAGCAGGGACCCCGTTGGACTAGCGGGAGGGAGCTCCTACGAGCAGTACTTC. This gives the protein CASRDPVGLAGGSSYEQYF. The chain recombines TRBV7-8 with TRBJ2-7; 15 nucleotides line up with TRBD2. V trimming: 6 bases; J trimming: 0 bases; junction bases outside the gene matches: 12. The CDR3 extends over 19 amino acids. The germline CDR1 and CDR2 sequences are SGHVS and FQNEAQ.

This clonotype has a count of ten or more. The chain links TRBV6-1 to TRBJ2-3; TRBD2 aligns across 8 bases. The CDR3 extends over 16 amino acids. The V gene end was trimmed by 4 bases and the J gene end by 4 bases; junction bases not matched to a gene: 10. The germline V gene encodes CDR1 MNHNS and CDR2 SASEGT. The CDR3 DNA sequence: TGTGCCAGCAGTGGGTCTAGCGGGTGGAAGGCAGATACGCAGTATTTT. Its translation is CASSGSSGWKADTQYF.

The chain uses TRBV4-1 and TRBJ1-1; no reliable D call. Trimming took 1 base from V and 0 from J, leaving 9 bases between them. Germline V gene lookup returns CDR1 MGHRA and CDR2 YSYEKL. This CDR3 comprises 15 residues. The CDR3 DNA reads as TGCGCCAGCAGCCAAGGTGTACAGTTGAACACTGAAGCTTTCTTT. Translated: CASSQGVQLNTEAFF.

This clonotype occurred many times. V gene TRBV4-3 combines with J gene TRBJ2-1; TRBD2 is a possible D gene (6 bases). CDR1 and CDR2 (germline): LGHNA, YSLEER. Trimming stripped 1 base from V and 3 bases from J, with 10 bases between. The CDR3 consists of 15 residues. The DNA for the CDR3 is TGCGCCAGCAGCCAAGGCGGGGCTGACTACAATGAGCAGTTCTTC. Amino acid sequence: CASSQGGADYNEQFF.

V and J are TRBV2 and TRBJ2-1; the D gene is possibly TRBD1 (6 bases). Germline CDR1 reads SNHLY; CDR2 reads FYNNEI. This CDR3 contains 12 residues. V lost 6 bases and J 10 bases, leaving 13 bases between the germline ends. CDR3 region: CASRNRVWEQFF. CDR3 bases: TGTGCCAGCAGGAACAGGGTGTGGGAGCAGTTCTTC.

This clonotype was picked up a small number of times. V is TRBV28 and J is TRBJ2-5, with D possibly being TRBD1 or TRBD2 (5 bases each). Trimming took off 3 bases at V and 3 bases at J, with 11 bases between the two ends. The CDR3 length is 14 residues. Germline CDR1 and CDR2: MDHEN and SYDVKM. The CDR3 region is CASSLPGPEETQYF. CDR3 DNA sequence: TGTGCCAGCAGTTTGCCGGGGCCCGAAGAGACCCAGTACTTC.